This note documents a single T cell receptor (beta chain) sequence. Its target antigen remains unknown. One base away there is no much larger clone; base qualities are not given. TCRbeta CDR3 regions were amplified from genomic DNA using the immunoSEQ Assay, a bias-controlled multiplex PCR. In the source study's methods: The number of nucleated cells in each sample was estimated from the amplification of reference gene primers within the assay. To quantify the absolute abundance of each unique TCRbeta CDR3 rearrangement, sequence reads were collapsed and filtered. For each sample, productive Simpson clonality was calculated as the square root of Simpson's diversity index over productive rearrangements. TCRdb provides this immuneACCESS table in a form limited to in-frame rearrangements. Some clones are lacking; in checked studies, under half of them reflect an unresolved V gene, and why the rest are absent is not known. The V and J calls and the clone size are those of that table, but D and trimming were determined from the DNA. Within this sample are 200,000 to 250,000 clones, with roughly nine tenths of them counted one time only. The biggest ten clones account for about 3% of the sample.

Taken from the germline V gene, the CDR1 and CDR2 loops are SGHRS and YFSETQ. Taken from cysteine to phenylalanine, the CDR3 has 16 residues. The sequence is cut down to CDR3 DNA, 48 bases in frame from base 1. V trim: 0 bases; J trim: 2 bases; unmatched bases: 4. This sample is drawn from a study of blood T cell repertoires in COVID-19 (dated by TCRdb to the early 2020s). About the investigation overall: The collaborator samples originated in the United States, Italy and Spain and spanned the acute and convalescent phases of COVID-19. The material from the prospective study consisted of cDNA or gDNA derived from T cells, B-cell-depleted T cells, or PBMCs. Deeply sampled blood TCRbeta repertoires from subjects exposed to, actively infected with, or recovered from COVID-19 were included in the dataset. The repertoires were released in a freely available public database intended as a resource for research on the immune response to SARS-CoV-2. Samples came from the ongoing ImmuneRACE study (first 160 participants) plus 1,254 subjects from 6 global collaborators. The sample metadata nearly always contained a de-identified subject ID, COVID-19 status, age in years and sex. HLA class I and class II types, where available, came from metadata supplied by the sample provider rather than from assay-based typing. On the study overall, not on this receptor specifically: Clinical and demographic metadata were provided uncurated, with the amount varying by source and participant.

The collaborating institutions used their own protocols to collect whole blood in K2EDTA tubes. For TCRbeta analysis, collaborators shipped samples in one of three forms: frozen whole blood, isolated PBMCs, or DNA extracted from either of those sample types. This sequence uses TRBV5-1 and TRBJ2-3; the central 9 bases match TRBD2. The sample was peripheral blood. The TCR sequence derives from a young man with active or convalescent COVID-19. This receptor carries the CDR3 CASSLEGTSTTDTQYF. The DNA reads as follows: TGCGCCAGCAGCTTGGAGGGGACTAGCACCACAGATACGCAGTATTTT.